The subject of this entry is one TCR beta chain. The data stem from a study of OX40 agonist ivuxolimab in advanced cancers. Data came from immunoSEQ multiplex PCR; TCRdb stores just in-frame clones and leaves some out. The sample gives approximately 70,000 clones, approximately 81% of which show up once; roughly a sixth is in the top ten. V was clipped by 2 bases and J by 7 bases; unmatched bases: 6. From germline, CDR1 is KGHSH and CDR2 LQKENI. This CDR3 region has 14 residues. The material was CD4+ or CD8+ T cells sorted from blood, obtained in a trial of the OX40 agonist ivuxolimab. This chain joins TRBV18 and TRBJ2-7; 9 positions agree with TRBD2. This receptor was taken from an adult with an advanced solid tumor such as melanoma, head and neck, liver or kidney cancer. The CDR3 DNA is TGTGCCAGCTCACCAGCGGGAGGGCGGTCGGAGCAGTACTTC. It is translated as CASSPAGGRSEQYF.